The 23 T cell receptor beta chains listed next were all sequenced from one sample in a study of control samples from healthy donors and cancer patients. TCRdb keeps only in-frame clones here, not all; method: immunoSEQ multiplex PCR. In the table there are about 150,000 clones, 93% of which are singletons. Sequenced input: blood. The receptors originated from a man in his fifties or sixties in good health.

V gene TRBV18 combines with J gene TRBJ2-3; tentative D call: TRBD1 (6 bases). Trimming took 8 bases from V and 2 from J, leaving 11 bases between them. Germline V gene data show CDR1 as KGHSH and CDR2 as LQKENI. This CDR3 has 13 amino acids. CDR3: CASVAGATDTQYF. In DNA form, the CDR3 reads TGTGCCAGCGTGGCAGGGGCCACAGATACGCAGTATTTT.

The chain carries TRBV25-1 and TRBJ1-1, with 8 bases lining up with TRBD1. The CDR3 is 14 amino acids. V shed 6 bases, J shed 1 base, and the junction held 4 bases outside the gene matches. Germline V gives CDR1 MGHDK, CDR2 SYGVNS. CDR3 loop: CASRGTGRNTEAFF. Here the CDR3 DNA reads TGTGCCAGCAGGGGGACAGGAAGGAACACTGAAGCTTTCTTT.

The J gene is TRBJ2-6, the V gene TRBV28; D might be TRBD1 (6 bases). Deletions cut 5 bases from V and 0 bases from J, with 17 bases between. The CDR3 runs 18 residues. Per germline, CDR1 MDHEN and CDR2 SYDVKM. As DNA, the CDR3 is TGTGCCAGCAGTCCCATGACAGGCCGATCCTCTGGGGCCAACGTCCTGACTTTC. This encodes CASSPMTGRSSGANVLTF.

This clone showed up just a few times. V and J are TRBV10-1 and TRBJ1-2, with D unclear. The CDR3 is 11 amino acids. The V gene's germline CDR1 is WNHNN and CDR2 SYGVQD (reference sequence). V shed 2 bases and J shed 4 bases, with 2 bases lying between them. The CDR3 here is CASSEGYGYTF. The CDR3 DNA reads TGCGCCAGCAGTGAGGGCTATGGCTACACCTTC.

V is TRBV19 and J is TRBJ2-1, with D perhaps TRBD1 (5 bases). This CDR3 contains 18 residues. Germline-derived CDR1 and CDR2 are LNHDA and SQIVND (reference sequence). V was shortened by 3 bases and J by 4 bases, with 22 bases between the two germline ends. CDR3 coding DNA: TGTGCCAGTAGTATTTCGGCGGCAATACAGGTACAGTACAATGAGCAGTTCTTC. Its translation: CASSISAAIQVQYNEQFF.

This clone was counted a single time. The chain recombines TRBV7-2 with TRBJ1-1, with D unresolved. Germline CDR1 and CDR2: SGHTA and FQGNSA. CDR3 size: 15 residues. V lost 5 bases and J lost 1, with 14 bases in between. The CDR3 nucleotides read TGTGCCAGCAGCCTACGCCCAAGCGGGAACACTGAAGCTTTCTTT. It encodes CASSLRPSGNTEAFF.

This chain uses TRBV24-1 with TRBJ1-5; tentatively, D is TRBD1 (5 bases). This CDR3 comprises 16 residues. CDR1 is KGHDR and CDR2 is SFDVKD in the germline V gene. With 1 base removed from V and 3 bases from J, the gap between germline ends came to 12 bases. Written as DNA, the CDR3 is TGTGCCACCAGTGATTTTGGGGGATCGTACAATCAGCCCCAGCATTTT. It specifies CATSDFGGSYNQPQHF.

This clone was observed a few times. The chain joins TRBV27 to TRBJ1-2; tentative D call: TRBD1 (5 bases). The germline gives CDR1 MNHEY, CDR2 SMNVEV (reference sequence). The CDR3 length is 13 residues. V gave up 2 bases and J gave up 8 bases, with 12 bases separating them. CDR3: CASSLGAGFGYTF. In nucleotides, the CDR3 is TGTGCCAGCAGTTTAGGGGCAGGGTTCGGCTACACCTTC.

The rearrangement links TRBV28 to TRBJ2-3; D may match TRBD1 or TRBD2 (6 bases each). Trimming pared 8 bases from V and 4 bases from J, leaving 10 bases between. Germline V gene lookup returns CDR1 MDHEN and CDR2 SYDVKM. The CDR3 is 12 residues long. The CDR3 loop is CASRGTPDTQYF. In DNA, the CDR3 is TGTGCCAGCCGGGGGACACCAGATACGCAGTATTTT. The variable domain in full, completed from reference TRBV28 and TRBJ2-3, reads DVKVTQSSRYLVKRTGEKVFLECVQDMDHENMFWYRQDPGLGLRLIYFSYDVKMKEKGDIPEGYSVSREKKERFSLILESASTNQTSMYLCASRGTPDTQYFGPGTRLTVL.

The genes are TRBV24-1 and TRBJ2-7; D tentatively reads TRBD1 or TRBD2 (5 bases each). Germline V lookup: CDR1 KGHDR, CDR2 SFDVKD. The CDR3 has 14 residues. Trimming stripped 4 bases from V and 8 bases from J, with 17 bases between. As DNA, the CDR3 is TGTGCCACCAGTGACCCCGGGACCCCAGCAAAGCAGTACTTC. Translating gives CATSDPGTPAKQYF.

This clone was observed once. The rearrangement links TRBV20-1 to TRBJ1-1, with D possibly TRBD1 on 5 matching bases. Germline V lookup: CDR1 DFQATT, CDR2 SNEGSKA (reference sequence). The CDR3 totals 15 residues. Trimming pared 3 bases from V and 0 bases from J, leaving 14 bases between. The CDR3 bases are TGCAGTGCTAGTCGGTCGGGACTCATGAACACTGAAGCTTTCTTT. This encodes CSASRSGLMNTEAFF.

J is TRBJ1-2 and V is TRBV28; 9 nucleotides agree with TRBD1. V shed 0 bases and J 4 bases; nucleotides not matched to a gene: 6. The germline V gene has CDR1 MDHEN and CDR2 SYDVKM. This CDR3 spans 16 amino acids. This chain's CDR3 is CASSLWRDRAFYGYTF. The CDR3 nucleotides are TGTGCCAGCAGTTTATGGCGGGACAGGGCCTTCTATGGCTACACCTTC.

The V and J genes are TRBV28 and TRBJ2-7; 10 bases are shared with TRBD2. CDR1 and CDR2 (germline): MDHEN, SYDVKM. With V trimmed by 4 bases and J by 3 bases, 6 bases remained unmatched. This CDR3 has 15 residues. The CDR3 bases are TGTGCCAGCAGTTCCCCTAGCGGGAGCGGCTACGAGCAGTACTTC. It translates to CASSSPSGSGYEQYF.

This clone was seen a few times. V and J are TRBV28 and TRBJ1-5; D not resolved. V was trimmed by 6 bases and J by 7 bases, leaving 16 bases between them. The CDR3 covers 14 residues. CDR1 and CDR2 (germline): MDHEN, SYDVKM. The CDR3 loop reads CASSQGPAGQPQHF. The DNA of the CDR3 is TGTGCCAGCAGCCAAGGTCCGGCGGGGCAGCCCCAGCATTTT.

This sequence joins TRBV6-5 and TRBJ1-6; D gene uncertain. Germline CDR1 is MNHEY and CDR2 is SVGAGI. The V end lost 4 bases, the J end lost 10 bases, and 14 bases lay between the germline ends. The CDR3 is 14 residues long. The DNA of the CDR3 is TGTGCCAGCAGTTCGGGCCTCCAAGCCTCACCCCTCCACTTT. Protein: CASSSGLQASPLHF.

The chain is built from TRBV28 and TRBJ2-3; D is perhaps TRBD2 (7 bases). CDR1 MDHEN and CDR2 SYDVKM come from the germline V gene. CDR3 length: 15 amino acids. V lost 5 bases and J 6 bases, leaving 18 bases between the germline ends. Here the CDR3 reads CASSPGRGARDTQYF. Here the CDR3 DNA reads TGTGCCAGCAGTCCCGGACGGGGGGCGAGGGATACGCAGTATTTT.

In regard to this clone: The junction differs from germline at one of its ends, possibly a read error. V and J are TRBV18 and TRBJ1-1, with D maybe TRBD1 (5 bases). CDR1 is KGHSH and CDR2 is LQKENI in the germline V gene. This CDR3 is 13 amino acids long. The CDR3 loop is CASSPYDRGVPVF. In DNA, the CDR3 is TGTGCCAGCTCACCCTACGACCGGGGGGTACCGGTCTTT. Filled out from reference TRBV18 and TRBJ1-1, the complete variable domain reads NAGVMQNPRHLVRRRGQEARLRCSPMKGHSHVYWYRQLPEEGLKFMVYLQKENIIDESGMPKERFSAEFPKEGPSILRIQQVVRGDSAAYFCASSPYDRGVPVFGQGTRLTVV.

The chain carries TRBV11-2 and TRBJ2-5; a possible D gene is TRBD1 (5 bases). This CDR3 has 13 residues. Germline CDR1 SGHAT, CDR2 FQNNGV. V was shortened by 1 base and J by 5 bases, with 8 bases between the two germline ends. The CDR3 nucleotides read TGTGCCAGCAGCTTAGGGGGCTGGGAGACCCAGTACTTC. Its protein product is CASSLGGWETQYF.

As concerns this clone: The same CDR3 can be traced to other DNA sequences in this sample. This chain links TRBV9 with TRBJ2-5; either TRBD1 or TRBD2 may supply D (5 bases each). The CDR3 covers 14 residues. Germline lookup yields CDR1 SGDLS and CDR2 YYNGEE. The V end was cut by 0 bases, the J end by 4 bases, with 10 bases between. The CDR3 DNA reads TGTGCCAGCAGCGTAGCTGGGGGTCCAGAGACCCAGTACTTC. Amino acid sequence: CASSVAGGPETQYF.

V and J are TRBV15 and TRBJ1-5; a weak D match, TRBD1 (5 bases). The germline V and J ends were trimmed by 1 base and 1 base, with 11 bases remaining between them. Germline CDR1 LNHNV, CDR2 YYDKDF (reference sequence). The CDR3 extends over 16 amino acids. As DNA, the CDR3 is TGTGCCACCAGCAGAGCAAGGGGAGGGAGCAATCAGCCCCAGCATTTT. This codes for CATSRARGGSNQPQHF.

V and J are TRBV19 and TRBJ1-5; possibly TRBD1 for D (6 bases). CDR3 size: 17 residues. CDR1 LNHDA and CDR2 SQIVND come from the germline V gene (reference sequence). The V end was cut by 7 bases, the J end by 5 bases, with 24 bases between. The CDR3 sequence: CASKSLLLDRPDQPQHF. CDR3 sequence (DNA): TGTGCCAGTAAATCTTTATTACTCGACAGGCCCGATCAGCCCCAGCATTTT. The complete variable domain, with remaining parts taken from reference TRBV19 and TRBJ1-5, reads DGGITQSPKYLFRKEGQNVTLSCEQNLNHDAMYWYRQDPGQGLRLIYYSQIVNDFQKGDIAEGYSVSREKKESFPLTVTSAQKNPTAFYLCASKSLLLDRPDQPQHFGDGTRLSIL.

The chain employs TRBV9 and TRBJ2-3; 11 nucleotides align to TRBD1. This CDR3 is 14 amino acids long. Germline V gene lookup returns CDR1 SGDLS and CDR2 YYNGEE. V lost 5 bases, J lost 4 bases, and 3 bases stayed unmatched. For the CDR3, the DNA is TGTGCCAGCAGGGGGACAGGGGGTCCAGATACGCAGTATTTT. Translated: CASRGTGGPDTQYF. The full variable domain, its missing parts supplied by reference TRBV9 and TRBJ2-3, is DSGVTQTPKHLITATGQRVTLRCSPRSGDLSVYWYQQSLDQGLQFLIQYYNGEERAKGNILERFSAQQFPDLHSELNLSSLELGDSALYFCASRGTGGPDTQYFGPGTRLTVL.

CDR3 DNA: TGTGCCAGTAGCCCCCGACAGACCCATAGCAATCAGCCCCAGCATTTT. Its protein is CASSPRQTHSNQPQHF. The chain combines TRBV19 with TRBJ1-5; D is perhaps TRBD1 (5 bases). The CDR3 sequence is 16 residues long. Germline CDR1 is LNHDA and CDR2 is SQIVND (reference sequence). The V end was cut by 6 bases, the J end by 0 bases, with 15 bases between.